This T cell receptor beta chain was obtained from a study of vaccination effects on CD4 cells after COVID-19. Before sequencing, viral peptide pools were used by the ViraFEST assay to expand antigen-specific CD4+ T cells. Cultured cells yielded isolated CD4+ T cells after about ten days. Vaccine recipients, nucleocapsid antibody negative, had no prior SARS-CoV-2 infection. V dropped 2 bases and J dropped 0; count of bases not matched to a gene: 5. The CDR3 length is 16 residues. The V gene's germline CDR1 is KGHDR and CDR2 SFDVKD. Profiled with immunoSEQ multiplex PCR; TCRdb holds only in-frame clones, not every one. The table records fewer than 55,000 clones, roughly 73% of them present only once. Note on this clone: Antigen specificity is unknown.

The chain joins TRBV24-1 to TRBJ1-2; TRBD1 aligns across 7 bases. The sequence came from a human donor who received a COVID-19 vaccine. The sample was CD4+ T cells from PBMCs cultured with HCoV-OC43 spike peptides, taken before COVID-19 vaccination. As to subset: HCoV-OC43 spike overlapping peptide pool stimulation. CDR3 amino acids: CATSDSQGRANYGYTF. The DNA for the CDR3 is TGTGCCACCAGTGATTCACAGGGGCGAGCTAACTATGGCTACACCTTC.